This TCR beta chain was identified during a study of cytomegalovirus exposure and HLA in healthy donors. This CDR3 comprises 11 residues. With 2 bases removed from V and 6 bases from J, the gap between germline ends came to 7 bases. Germline-derived CDR1 and CDR2 are DFQATT and SNEGSKA (reference sequence). Findings of the study overall: Sequence variants that were highly shared formed a cluster that was likely a sequencing artifact. Across HLA loci, a later analysis found differing TCR association rates, with DRB1 most and HLA-C fewest.

On this clone itself: The antigen remains unidentified.

The PCR contained 60 Vbeta and 13 Jbeta primers. Repertoires were generated with immunoSEQ multiplex PCR, while TCRdb's copy carries only in-frame clones and drops some. Of fewer than 120,000 clones in the sample, approximately 80% were seen once. The chain couples TRBV20-1 to TRBJ1-2; D is perhaps TRBD1 (5 bases). Sequencing was performed on PBMCs. The clonotype was recovered from a man between 25 and 39 years old in good health and CMV-seropositive. The CDR3 is CSARSGDGYTF. The CDR3 bases are TGCAGTGCTAGATCGGGGGATGGCTACACCTTC.